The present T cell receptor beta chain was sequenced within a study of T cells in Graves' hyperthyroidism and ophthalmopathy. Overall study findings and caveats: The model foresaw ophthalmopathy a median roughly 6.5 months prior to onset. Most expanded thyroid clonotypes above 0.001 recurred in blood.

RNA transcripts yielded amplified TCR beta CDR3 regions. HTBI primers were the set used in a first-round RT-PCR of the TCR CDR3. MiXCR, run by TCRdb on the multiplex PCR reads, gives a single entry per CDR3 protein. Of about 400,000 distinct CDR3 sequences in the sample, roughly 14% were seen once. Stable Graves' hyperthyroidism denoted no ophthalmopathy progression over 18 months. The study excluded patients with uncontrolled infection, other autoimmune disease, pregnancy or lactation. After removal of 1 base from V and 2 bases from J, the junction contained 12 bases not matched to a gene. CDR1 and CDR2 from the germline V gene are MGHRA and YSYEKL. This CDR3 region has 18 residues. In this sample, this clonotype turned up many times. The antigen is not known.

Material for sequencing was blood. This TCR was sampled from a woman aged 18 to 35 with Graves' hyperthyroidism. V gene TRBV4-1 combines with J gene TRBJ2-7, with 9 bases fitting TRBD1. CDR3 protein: CASSQASTQGALTYEQYF. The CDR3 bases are TGCGCCAGCAGCCAAGCGAGTACACAGGGGGCCCTTACCTACGAGCAGTACTTC.